This T cell receptor (beta chain) was found in a study of blood T cell repertoires in COVID-19. Looking at the study overall: Samples of COVID-19 (acute and convalescent) were obtained from the United States, Italy and Spain. T cells, B-cell-depleted T cells, or PBMCs supplied cDNA or gDNA.

This CDR3 is built from 16 residues. CDR1 MNHEY and CDR2 SMNVEV come from the germline V gene (reference sequence). The germline V and J ends were trimmed by 5 bases and 0 bases, with 15 bases remaining between them. Profiled with immunoSEQ multiplex PCR; TCRdb holds only in-frame clones, not every one. Found here are 200,000 to 250,000 clones, approximately 88% of them singletons; the top ten hold about 4%. Cohorts were based on clinical histories the participants reported. Someone with COVID-19 had been met by exposed participants within 2 weeks before study entry. The sequenced sample consisted of PBMCs or T cells enriched from blood (not recorded which). J is TRBJ2-3 and V is TRBV27; D possibly corresponds to TRBD1 (5 bases). The clonotype originates from a woman in her twenties or thirties who had been exposed to COVID-19. In DNA, the CDR3 is TGTGCCAGCAGTCCATCGCAGGGCGATAGCACAGATACGCAGTATTTT. Translation gives CASSPSQGDSTDTQYF.